This entry is about one T cell receptor (beta chain). Antigen: not known. TCRdb ran MiXCR on the reads and lists one entry per CDR3 protein. The sample holds roughly 500,000 distinct CDR3 sequences; 42% are singletons and the top ten take approximately 40%. This sample stems from a study of T cell repertoires in cytomegalovirus infection. About the research overall: Signatures in public TCR beta sequences pointed to both CMV infection and matching HLA type.

Overall study results and limits: What dominated the ex vivo response were HLA-C-restricted CMV-specific TCR beta clonotypes. Totalled public TCR beta family frequency picked out people who carried CMV plus the relevant HLA.

CDR1 DFQATT and CDR2 SNEGSKA come from the germline V gene (reference sequence). The length of the CDR3 is 11 residues. V was clipped by 2 bases and J by 10 bases, with 11 bases between them. Sample: cultured PBMCs, taken from culture after CMV antigen stimulation. J is TRBJ1-1 and V is TRBV20-1; possibly TRBD1 for D (5 bases). The receptor was isolated from a human donor in good health (CMV status not recorded). Some clones in this sample may be carry-over from other donors' samples. For the CDR3, the DNA is TGCAGTGCTAGACTGGGGCGCCGAGCTTTCTTT. As protein: CSARLGRRAFF.